This TCR beta chain was observed in a study of cytomegalovirus exposure and HLA in healthy donors. Study observations and caveats: A few chains tied to CMV proved CMV antigen-specific in vitro. The authors considered a cluster of highly shared sequence variants likely to be a sequencing artifact. It has been reported that TCR beta sequences accurately predicted the HLA-A and HLA-B alleles of most subjects. Some TCR beta chains (roughly 150 of them) were listed as cytomegalovirus-associated.

Vbeta (60) and Jbeta (13) primers were used in the PCR. This table comes from immunoSEQ multiplex PCR, and its TCRdb copy is limited to in-frame clones, with some not included. The top ten hold around 7.3% of the sample, which has about 150,000 clones, over 70% seen once. The CDR3 length is 14 residues. CDR1 and CDR2 (germline): ENHRY, SYGVKD. Trimming pared 10 bases from V and 5 bases from J, leaving 15 bases between. As concerns this clone: Its specificity is unknown.

The material sequenced was PBMCs. This sequence was found in a man aged 25 to 40 in good health and CMV-seropositive. The chain combines TRBV10-3 with TRBJ1-6, with D possibly being TRBD1 (5 bases). The CDR3 DNA reads as TGTGCCACCGACGGTGGACATAATAATTCACCCCTCCACTTT. It encodes CATDGGHNNSPLHF.